Sequencing of this TCR beta chain was carried out in a study of T cell responses to AZD1222 COVID-19 vaccine. Sequenced by immunoSEQ multiplex PCR; TCRdb stores in-frame clones only, minus some. This table has some 120,000 clones, roughly 90% appearing once. The CDR3 runs to 13 residues. Trimming removed 1 base at V and 6 bases at J, with 6 bases between. Per germline, CDR1 SNHLY and CDR2 FYNNEI. This TCR was recovered from an adult in good health. This specimen was peripheral blood, taken on day 0 of AZD1222 vaccination. The genes are TRBV2 and TRBJ2-2, with D tentatively TRBD2 (5 bases). The CDR3 region has the DNA TGTGCCAGCAGTGAAGTGGAGGCCGGGGAGCTGTTTTTT. Its protein product is CASSEVEAGELFF.